This T cell receptor beta chain derives from a study of glioma-infiltrating T cells. On the study more broadly: Blood libraries targeted about 4- to 11-fold coverage of about a million T cells.

Germline V gene data show CDR1 as MNHNY and CDR2 as SVGAGI (reference sequence). V gave up 0 bases and J gave up 2 bases, with 11 bases separating them. The CDR3 loop spans 15 amino acids. Findings and limits, study-wide: Gliomas, especially low-grade, showed above-expected tissue-blood divergence; non-neoplastic patients showed below.

Using RNA template, CDR3s of TCR alpha and beta were amplified with iRepertoire arm-PCR. TCRdb processed the multiplex PCR reads anew with MiXCR; each CDR3 protein has one entry. Of 300,000 to 450,000 distinct CDR3 sequences in the sample, approximately 42% are singletons; the top ten hold 12%. In the case of this clonotype: Its matching antigen is unknown. This may stem from a read error, because a much larger clone lies one nucleotide away. This CDR3 is missing its conserved last phenylalanine or tryptophan, likely due to a read error.

The sample comprised glioma tissue, nonneoplastic brain tissue, or PBMCs (not recorded which). The chain couples TRBV6-6 to TRBJ2-7; D remains ambiguous. This clonotype originated in a human donor with low-grade glioma or glioblastoma, undergoing nonglioma brain surgery, or in good health (not recorded which). In DNA, the CDR3 is TGTGCCAGCAGTTACTCCACAGACGGAGCCTACGAGCAGTACTTA. It codes for CASSYSTDGAYEQYL.